One sample yielded the 9 T cell receptor beta chains listed below, sequenced in a study of cytotoxic CD8 clonotypes in ibrutinib-treated CLL. Method: immunoSEQ multiplex PCR; TCRdb's copy keeps in-frame clones and lacks some. The sample lists some 92,000 clones, around 77% occurring once. Sequencing was performed on PBMCs, taken after 24 months of ibrutinib treatment. These receptor sequences come from a human donor with chronic lymphocytic leukemia.

The chain has TRBV18 and TRBJ1-4; no reliable D call. The CDR3 loop spans 12 amino acids. CDR1 KGHSH and CDR2 LQKENI come from the germline V gene. V was trimmed by 3 bases and J by 5 bases, leaving 4 bases between them. The CDR3 protein is CASSPLNEKLFF. CDR3 nucleotide sequence: TGTGCCAGCTCACCCTTAAATGAAAAACTGTTTTTT.

The table lists this clone with a count of one. The gene calls are TRBV4-2 and TRBJ1-3; D is undetermined. Germline CDR1 and CDR2: LGHNA and YNFKEQ. The CDR3 has 15 residues. Trimming took off 2 bases at V and 2 bases at J, with 10 bases between the two ends. This CDR3 is CASSQSFSPGNTIYF. CDR3 nucleotide sequence: TGTGCCAGCAGCCAATCCTTCAGCCCTGGAAACACCATATATTTT.

The chain employs TRBV29-1 and TRBJ2-3; D gene uncertain. V lost 3 bases to trimming and J lost 6 bases, with 10 bases between them. CDR1 SQVTM and CDR2 ANQGSEA come from the germline V gene. The CDR3 has 12 residues. As DNA, the CDR3 is TGCAGCGTTGAGATCCACTCGGATACGCAGTATTTT. Amino acids: CSVEIHSDTQYF.

J is TRBJ2-7 and V is TRBV20-1; D uncertain. This CDR3 spans 11 amino acids. Per the germline V gene, CDR1 is DFQATT and CDR2 is SNEGSKA (reference sequence). V lost 0 bases, J lost 4 bases, and 4 bases lay in between. DNA for the CDR3: TGCAGTGCTAGAGATTCGTACGAGCAGTACTTC. This codes for CSARDSYEQYF.

The V gene is TRBV7-8, the J gene TRBJ2-2; tentatively, D is TRBD2 (6 bases). Germline CDR1 reads SGHVS; CDR2 reads FQNEAQ. CDR3 length: 14 residues. Trimming removed 1 base at V and 7 bases at J, with 10 bases between. The CDR3 coding sequence is TGTGCCAGCAGCTTAGGGGGGGTAGGCGGGGAGCTGTTTTTT. Translating gives CASSLGGVGGELFF. The whole variable domain, filled in from reference TRBV7-8 and TRBJ2-2, reads GAGVSQSPRYKVAKRGQDVALRCDPISGHVSLFWYQQALGQGPEFLTYFQNEAQLDKSGLPSDRFFAERPEGSVSTLKIQRTQQEDSAVYLCASSLGGVGGELFFGEGSRLTVL.

The chain combines TRBV27 with TRBJ2-7, with D maybe TRBD1 (5 bases). The CDR3 is 15 residues long. From germline, CDR1 is MNHEY and CDR2 SMNVEV (reference sequence). V lost 4 bases and J 2 bases, leaving 15 bases between the germline ends. DNA of the CDR3: TGTGCCAGCAGTTACGCGGCCAGGGCCCCCTACGAGCAGTACTTC. It is translated as CASSYAARAPYEQYF.

The chain joins TRBV10-2 to TRBJ2-1; TRBD2 matches 8 bases. Germline V lookup: CDR1 WSHSY, CDR2 SAAADI. The CDR3 loop spans 14 amino acids. After removal of 0 bases from V and 9 bases from J, the junction contained 4 bases not matched to a gene. The CDR3 is CASSESGTRGEQFF. CDR3 DNA sequence: TGCGCCAGCAGTGAGTCCGGGACTAGGGGTGAGCAGTTCTTC.

The chain employs TRBV9 and TRBJ1-6; 8 nucleotides line up with TRBD1. Trimming removed 4 bases from V and 7 bases from J; junction bases left unmatched: 7. The CDR3 runs 15 residues. Germline assignment: CDR1 SGDLS and CDR2 YYNGEE. This chain's CDR3 is CASSPGQGKNSPLHF. The CDR3 DNA is TGTGCCAGCAGCCCCGGACAGGGCAAGAATTCACCCCTCCACTTT.

This clone was seen more than once but under ten times. The chain carries TRBV29-1 and TRBJ1-2; TRBD1 might be the D (5 bases). The CDR3 totals 12 residues. Germline CDR1 SQVTM, CDR2 ANQGSEA. The V gene lost 4 bases and the J gene lost 4 bases, with 10 bases spanning the gap. This CDR3 reads CSVGSDTYGYTF. In DNA, the CDR3 is TGCAGCGTTGGCTCGGACACCTATGGCTACACCTTC.